One and the same sample provided the 32 T cell receptor beta chains below, sequenced in a study of response to subunit inactivated influenza vaccine. TCRdb called the RT-PCR reads again in MiXCR, with one record for every CDR3 protein. The sample consists of 600,000 to 850,000 distinct CDR3 sequences, around 15% of them appearing once. The specimen comprised PBMCs from blood, sampled around 15 days before vaccination. These receptors were collected from a man aged 50-60 years who received an inactivated influenza vaccine.

This clonotype appeared a few times. This chain uses TRBV6-1 with TRBJ2-2, with 9 bases fitting TRBD2. Germline V CDR1 and CDR2: MNHNS, SASEGT. Trimming took 6 bases from V and 2 from J; bases not matched to a gene: 10. The CDR3 runs to 17 residues. CDR3 nucleotides: TGTGCCAGCAGCCCTTGGGGCGGGAGGGCCAACACCGGGGAGCTGTTTTTT. Protein sequence: CASSPWGGRANTGELFF.

This clonotype was recorded at least ten times. The gene calls are TRBV12-3 or TRBV12-4 and TRBJ2-5; D gene uncertain. The CDR3 sequence is 13 residues long. Trimming removed 2 bases from V and 3 bases from J, with 7 bases in between. CDR3 protein: CASSLRAEETQYF. CDR3 nucleotide sequence: TGTGCCAGCAGTTTAAGGGCAGAAGAGACCCAGTACTTC.

The chain recombines TRBV3-1 with TRBJ2-2; perhaps TRBD2 as D (5 bases). CDR3 size: 14 residues. Between the trimmed V and J ends, which lost 8 bases and 7 bases, there was a span of 17 bases. Germline V gene data show CDR1 as LGHDT and CDR2 as YNNKEL (reference sequence). The CDR3 nucleotides read TGTGCCAGCTCCCTGGCGGGCAGTGTCGGGGAGCTGTTTTTT. Its translation: CASSLAGSVGELFF.

Only a few counts were recorded for this clonotype. This chain uses TRBV27 with TRBJ2-1; TRBD1 aligns across 8 bases. Germline CDR1 is MNHEY and CDR2 is SMNVEV (reference sequence). The CDR3 extends over 15 amino acids. Germline trimming cut 5 bases from V and 1 base from J; bases unmatched to any gene: 4. The CDR3: CASSVDRESYNEQFF. The CDR3, as DNA: TGTGCCAGCAGTGTGGACAGGGAGTCCTACAATGAGCAGTTCTTC.

This sequence joins TRBV7-2 and TRBJ2-1; D is unclear. V was cut by 5 bases and J by 0 bases, with 11 bases left in between. CDR3 length: 15 amino acids. Germline V lookup: CDR1 SGHTA, CDR2 FQGNSA. In DNA, the CDR3 is TGTGCCAGCAGCCTAGTCGCTGCCTCCTACAATGAGCAGTTCTTC. Its protein product is CASSLVAASYNEQFF.

V is TRBV9 and J is TRBJ2-1; D gene ambiguous. CDR1 is SGDLS, CDR2 YYNGEE, per germline. Trimming pared 4 bases from V and 4 bases from J, leaving 12 bases between. The CDR3 extends over 14 amino acids. The CDR3 coding sequence is TGTGCCAGCAGCCCCGGCCTGGGGTACAATGAGCAGTTCTTC. It specifies CASSPGLGYNEQFF.

J is TRBJ2-7 and V is TRBV3-1; 13 nucleotides align to TRBD2. V dropped 8 bases and J dropped 0; count of bases not matched to a gene: 7. CDR3 length: 16 residues. Germline CDR1 reads LGHDT; CDR2 reads YNNKEL (reference sequence). In nucleotides, the CDR3 is TGTGCCAGCGAGAGGACTAGCGGGGGCCCCTCCTACGAGCAGTACTTC. Translated, it gives CASERTSGGPSYEQYF.

This clonotype has a count of ten or more. The chain carries TRBV7-9 and TRBJ1-1, with D unclear. The CDR3 has 15 residues. The germline CDR1 and CDR2 sequences are SEHNR and FQNEAQ (reference sequence). V was pared by 0 bases and J by 0 bases, with 8 bases between. CDR3 nucleotide sequence: TGTGCCAGCAGCTTAGCGAGCGCCATGAACACTGAAGCTTTCTTT. The encoded protein is CASSLASAMNTEAFF.

The genes are TRBV10-3 and TRBJ2-7; D call uncertain. V was trimmed by 5 bases and J by 4 bases, leaving 9 bases between them. CDR1 and CDR2 (germline): ENHRY, SYGVKD. The CDR3 length is 12 residues. In nucleotides, the CDR3 is TGTGCCATCAGTCTTGACCGATACGAGCAGTACTTC. This translates into CAISLDRYEQYF.

The gene calls are TRBV7-8 and TRBJ2-7, with D hard to call. The germline V gene encodes CDR1 SGHVS and CDR2 FQNEAQ. V lost 5 bases and J 1 base, leaving 12 bases between the germline ends. This CDR3 region has 14 residues. This chain's CDR3 is CASSQGPMSYEQYF. CDR3 nucleotides: TGTGCCAGCAGCCAAGGACCCATGTCCTACGAGCAGTACTTC.

V usage is TRBV7-2 and J usage is TRBJ1-5; D is unresolved. Between the trimmed V and J ends, which lost 3 bases and 3 bases, there was a span of 12 bases. The CDR3 loop spans 15 amino acids. The germline V gene has CDR1 SGHTA and CDR2 FQGNSA. Written as DNA, the CDR3 is TGTGCCAGCAGCTTGGAAAAGGCCTCCAATCAGCCCCAGCATTTT. Translation gives CASSLEKASNQPQHF.

The table lists this clonotype with a few counts. The CDR3 DNA sequence: TGCGCCAGCAGTCCTACTTCCGGGACAGGGGCCTACGAGCAGTACTTC. This sequence encodes CASSPTSGTGAYEQYF. The chain is built from TRBV5-1 and TRBJ2-7; 10 nucleotides match TRBD1. Per germline, CDR1 SGHRS and CDR2 YFSETQ. The CDR3 is 16 amino acids. Trimming at V came to 5 bases and at J to 2 bases, leaving 10 bases not matched to a gene.

The chain carries TRBV15 and TRBJ2-7; TRBD1 aligns across 8 bases. Looked up from germline, CDR1 is LNHNV and CDR2 is YYDKDF (reference sequence). With 0 bases clipped from V and 6 bases from J, the junction kept 10 bases outside the gene matches. CDR3 length: 16 residues. In nucleotides, the CDR3 is TGTGCCACCAGCAGAGATCGGGGTCAGGGGGCAAGCGAGCAGTACTTC. This sequence encodes CATSRDRGQGASEQYF.

The chain employs TRBV29-1 and TRBJ2-7; no clear D. This CDR3 is 11 amino acids long. The V end was cut by 3 bases, the J end by 6 bases, with 9 bases between. CDR1 is SQVTM and CDR2 is ANQGSEA in the germline V gene. Written as DNA, the CDR3 is TGCAGCGTTGATGGGCAGAGCGAGCAGTACTTC. Encoded protein: CSVDGQSEQYF.

In its sample, this clonotype was seen a few times. The chain joins TRBV18 to TRBJ2-5; 7 nucleotides agree with TRBD1. There are 14 residues in the CDR3. Trimming removed 3 bases from V and 2 bases from J; junction bases left unmatched: 3. Germline CDR1 reads KGHSH; CDR2 reads LQKENI. CDR3 bases: TGTGCCAGCTCACCTCCGGGACAGCAAGAGACCCAGTACTTC. This translates into CASSPPGQQETQYF.

This rearrangement joins TRBV7-9 to TRBJ2-2; the D is unclear. The V and J ends lost 11 bases and 6 bases respectively, with 19 bases between them. Germline V gene data show CDR1 as SEHNR and CDR2 as FQNEAQ (reference sequence). The length of the CDR3 is 14 residues. For the CDR3, the DNA is TGTGCCGGCAACAATTGCGATAAGGCCGGGGAGCTGTTTTTT. This translates into CAGNNCDKAGELFF.

This clonotype was seen at least ten times. The chain links TRBV5-1 to TRBJ1-1; no definite D call. Looked up from germline, CDR1 is SGHRS and CDR2 is YFSETQ. This CDR3 spans 13 amino acids. The V end lost 0 bases, the J end lost 7 bases, and 10 bases lay between the germline ends. CDR3 sequence: CASSLGGRREAFF. The CDR3, as DNA: TGCGCCAGCAGCTTGGGGGGTAGACGTGAAGCTTTCTTT.

This chain links TRBV6-2 or TRBV6-3 with TRBJ2-1; 8 bases match TRBD2. Trimming at V came to 10 bases and at J to 2 bases, leaving 10 bases not matched to a gene. This CDR3 is built from 15 residues. Per the germline V gene, CDR1 is MNHEY and CDR2 is SVGEGT. The DNA for the CDR3 is TGTGCCATCTTTTCAACTAGCGGAACCTACAATGAGCAGTTCTTC. Encoded protein: CAIFSTSGTYNEQFF.

This chain connects TRBV24-1 to TRBJ2-1, with a tentative D call TRBD2 (6 bases). Germline lookup yields CDR1 KGHDR and CDR2 SFDVKD. Trimming removed 3 bases at V and 1 base at J, with 12 bases between. This CDR3 spans 16 amino acids. CDR3 nucleotides: TGTGCCACCAGTGATATAGGTGGGGGGTCCTACAATGAGCAGTTCTTC. It encodes CATSDIGGGSYNEQFF.

The DNA for the CDR3 is TGTGCCAGCAGCCCACGACAGGGGAGCTCCTATAATTCACCCCTCCACTTT. Protein product: CASSPRQGSSYNSPLHF. V and J are TRBV6-2 or TRBV6-3 and TRBJ1-6; 8 nucleotides match TRBD1. Trimming cost V 6 bases and J 0 bases; bases outside gene matches: 7. Per the germline V gene, CDR1 is MNHEY and CDR2 is SVGEGT. This CDR3 comprises 17 residues.

This clonotype appeared many times. V gene TRBV4-2 combines with J gene TRBJ2-7; tentatively, D is TRBD1 (5 bases). CDR3 length: 14 residues. CDR1 is LGHNA and CDR2 is YNFKEQ in the germline V gene. Trimming pared 0 bases from V and 2 bases from J, leaving 8 bases between. CDR3 protein: CASSQEGATYEQYF. In DNA, the CDR3 is TGTGCCAGCAGCCAAGAAGGGGCGACCTACGAGCAGTACTTC.

The chain uses TRBV11-3 and TRBJ2-1; no firm D call. Germline CDR1 is SGHNT and CDR2 is YENEEA. V lost 0 bases, J lost 9 bases, and 9 bases lay in between. CDR3 length equals 13 residues. In DNA, the CDR3 is TGTGCCAGCAGCTTAGAAGTAGAAGGTGAGCAGTTCTTC. Residues: CASSLEVEGEQFF.

At least ten counts were recorded for this clonotype. The rearrangement joins TRBV5-1 to TRBJ1-2; no clear D. This CDR3 spans 13 amino acids. The V end lost 2 bases, the J end lost 5 bases, and 10 bases lay between the germline ends. CDR1 is SGHRS and CDR2 is YFSETQ in the germline V gene. The CDR3 sequence is CASSFSERYGYTF. The DNA for the CDR3 is TGCGCCAGCAGCTTCTCTGAGCGGTATGGCTACACCTTC.

This clonotype has just a few counts. The V and J genes are TRBV11-2 and TRBJ2-2; TRBD1 or TRBD2 may be the D gene (5 bases each). The V end was cut by 0 bases, the J end by 4 bases, with 15 bases between. This CDR3 spans 17 amino acids. Germline-derived CDR1 and CDR2 are SGHAT and FQNNGV. The CDR3 region has the DNA TGTGCCAGCAGCTTAGATCCCGGGGCCCCTGCCACCGGGGAGCTGTTTTTT. Protein sequence: CASSLDPGAPATGELFF.

V usage is TRBV5-1 and J usage is TRBJ2-7; 7 nucleotides align to TRBD1. This CDR3 comprises 13 residues. Per the germline V gene, CDR1 is SGHRS and CDR2 is YFSETQ. J lost 6 bases, V lost 2 bases, and 5 bases had no gene match. CDR3 DNA sequence: TGCGCCAGCAGCTTAACTGACAGGGCCGAGCAGTACTTC. Amino acid sequence: CASSLTDRAEQYF.

The chain employs TRBV28 and TRBJ1-1; D remains unclear. The V gene lost 9 bases and the J gene lost 3 bases, with 11 bases spanning the gap. Germline CDR1 reads MDHEN; CDR2 reads SYDVKM. The CDR3 is 12 residues long. The CDR3 DNA reads as TGTGCCAGTCCTTTCATGGACACTGAAGCTTTCTTT. It translates to CASPFMDTEAFF.

This clonotype was observed a handful of times. The V call is TRBV7-2, the J call TRBJ1-5, with D possibly TRBD1 on 5 matching bases. The CDR3 is 15 residues long. Germline V gene data show CDR1 as SGHTA and CDR2 as FQGNSA. V lost 2 bases to trimming and J lost 7 bases, with 15 bases between them. In DNA form, the CDR3 reads TGTGCCAGCAGCTTATGGGGGAACACGGAACAGCCCCAGCATTTT. This sequence encodes CASSLWGNTEQPQHF.

This clonotype was detected only a few times. The chain joins TRBV5-1 to TRBJ2-3; 12 bases map to TRBD2. In germline, CDR1 is SGHRS, CDR2 YFSETQ. Trimming took 3 bases from V and 0 from J; bases not matched to a gene: 8. The CDR3 loop spans 18 amino acids. In DNA, the CDR3 is TGCGCCAGCAGCTCTAGACTAGCGGGAGCACGTAGCACAGATACGCAGTATTTT. It is translated as CASSSRLAGARSTDTQYF.

This clonotype was recorded many times. This chain uses TRBV29-1 with TRBJ2-3, with 9 nucleotides matching TRBD2. The germline V gene has CDR1 SQVTM and CDR2 ANQGSEA. CDR3 length: 14 amino acids. Trimming took 4 bases from V and 2 from J; bases not matched to a gene: 4. CDR3 amino acids: CSVVLAGFTDTQYF. CDR3 bases: TGCAGCGTTGTCCTAGCGGGGTTCACAGATACGCAGTATTTT.

This clonotype was seen at least ten times. V usage is TRBV7-2 and J usage is TRBJ1-1; D not resolved. Trimming cost V 2 bases and J 4 bases, with 14 bases left between them. The germline V gene encodes CDR1 SGHTA and CDR2 FQGNSA. CDR3 length: 15 residues. Written as DNA, the CDR3 is TGTGCCAGCAGCTTAAGTTCTCTGGGGAGCACTGAAGCTTTCTTT. This sequence encodes CASSLSSLGSTEAFF.

This clonotype was observed at least ten times. The chain couples TRBV14 to TRBJ2-1; 10 bases fit TRBD2. Per the germline V gene, CDR1 is SGHDN and CDR2 is FVKESK. The CDR3 length is 16 residues. V was clipped by 6 bases and J by 10 bases; unmatched bases: 15. CDR3 DNA sequence: TGTGCCAGCAGGAGCCTTCGAACTAGCGGGATCAGGGAGCAGTTCTTC. As protein: CASRSLRTSGIREQFF.

There are many counts of this clonotype. The V and J genes are TRBV7-8 and TRBJ2-3; the D is unclear. Germline V CDR1 and CDR2: SGHVS, FQNEAQ. CDR3 length equals 14 residues. V was clipped by 3 bases and J by 4 bases, with 11 bases between them. CDR3 nucleotide sequence: TGTGCCAGCAGCTTGTTAAATGTGGCAGATACGCAGTATTTT. Translation: CASSLLNVADTQYF.